A selection of T cell receptor beta chains follows, all from one sample in a study of beta chain features in type 1 diabetes. Measured with immunoSEQ multiplex PCR; TCRdb has only the in-frame clones, and not every one. The sample consists of under 200,000 clones, about 9% of them appearing once. The sample consisted of central memory CD4+ T cells from blood. The receptors shown here come from a woman between 18 and 30 years old with type 1 diabetes. CDR3s include the opening cysteine and the closing phenylalanine or tryptophan. Each record gives: V gene, J gene, CDR3 length, D gene, clone size, CDR3 protein, CDR3 DNA. The D gene is left open where the match is weak. Rows give clone size only sometimes, using once, few, many, or a class for an expanded clone.

>TRBV5-8|TRBJ2-7|14|TRBD1|.
CASSYRGQGNEQYF
TGTGCCAGCAGCTACAGGGGGCAGGGAAACGAGCAGTACTTC
>TRBV5-4|TRBJ2-7|12|.|.
CASMADSYEQYF
TGTGCCAGCATGGCGGACTCCTACGAGCAGTACTTC
>TRBV18|TRBJ2-5|14|.|few
CASSPLRAWETQYF
TGTGCCAGCTCACCACTTCGAGCCTGGGAGACCCAGTACTTC
>TRBV7-2|TRBJ2-1|15|.|.
CASSLSSASYNEQFF
TGTGCCAGCAGCTTGAGTAGCGCCTCCTACAATGAGCAGTTCTTC
>TRBV2|TRBJ2-7|13|.|.
CASKAPLYYEQYF
TGTGCCAGCAAGGCGCCACTATACTACGAGCAGTACTTC
>TRBV2|TRBJ1-5|12|.|.
CASSPDRQPQHF
TGTGCCAGCAGTCCGGACAGACAGCCCCAGCATTTT
>TRBV14|TRBJ1-2|15|TRBD1|.
CASSQILGQGDGYTF
TGTGCCAGCAGCCAAATCCTTGGACAGGGCGATGGCTACACCTTC
>TRBV28|TRBJ2-1|15|.|few
CASSITSLLGGEQFF
TGTGCCAGCAGTATTACCTCACTCCTGGGGGGTGAGCAGTTCTTC
>TRBV18|TRBJ2-2|14|.|.
CASSRGQNTGELFF
TGTGCCAGCTCGCGTGGACAGAACACCGGGGAGCTGTTTTTT
>TRBV19|TRBJ2-1|16|.|few
CASSIGGRLSYNEQFF
TGTGCCAGTAGTATAGGTGGGAGGCTTTCCTACAATGAGCAGTTCTTC
>TRBV4-2|TRBJ1-5|15|.|.
CASSPGGQPYQPQHF
TGTGCCAGCAGCCCAGGCGGACAGCCTTATCAACCCCAGCATTTT
>TRBV9|TRBJ2-7|15|.|few
CASSVGGGRSYEQYF
TGTGCCAGCAGCGTAGGTGGAGGGAGGTCCTACGAGCAGTACTTC
>TRBV19|TRBJ1-2|13|.|.
CASSIAQGSGYTF
TGTGCCAGTAGTATTGCACAGGGAAGTGGCTACACCTTC
>TRBV11-2|TRBJ2-3|16|TRBD1|.
CASSFRDSSGTDTQYF
TGTGCCAGCAGCTTCAGGGACAGTTCTGGCACAGATACGCAGTATTTT
>TRBV10-3|TRBJ2-5|14|TRBD1|.
CAISGGTGVETQYF
TGTGCCATCAGTGGTGGGACAGGGGTAGAGACCCAGTACTTC
>TRBV19|TRBJ2-7|17|TRBD2|.
CASTGPRSSGSIHEQYF
TGTGCCAGTACCGGCCCCCGCTCAAGCGGGAGTATCCACGAGCAGTACTTC
>TRBV11-2|TRBJ2-1|14|TRBD1|.
CASSTDRVGNEQFF
TGTGCCAGCAGCACCGACAGGGTAGGCAATGAGCAGTTCTTC
>TRBV5-1|TRBJ2-3|15|TRBD1|.
CASSLDGTGTDTQYF
TGCGCCAGCAGCTTGGACGGGACAGGCACAGATACGCAGTATTTT
>TRBV7-8|TRBJ1-1|12|.|few
CASSPWVREAFF
TGTGCCAGCAGCCCCTGGGTGAGGGAAGCTTTCTTT
>TRBV4-3|TRBJ2-3|16|TRBD2|.
CASSYLAGGSTDTQYF
TGCGCCAGCAGCTACCTAGCGGGAGGAAGCACAGATACGCAGTATTTT
>TRBV19|TRBJ1-5|15|.|few
CASTSGWRSNQPQHF
TGTGCCAGTACCTCCGGTTGGAGAAGCAATCAGCCCCAGCATTTT
>TRBV18|TRBJ2-5|14|TRBD2|few
CASSPGLAQETQYF
TGTGCCAGCTCACCGGGACTAGCGCAGGAGACCCAGTACTTC
>TRBV6-5|TRBJ2-3|13|.|.
CASGAAGTDTQYF
TGTGCCAGCGGGGCAGCTGGCACAGATACGCAGTATTTT
>TRBV28|TRBJ1-1|13|.|many
CASSLPQGLPAFF
TGTGCCAGCAGTTTGCCCCAGGGACTTCCAGCTTTCTTT
>TRBV5-8|TRBJ2-5|14|.|.
CASSLEQAQETQYF
TGTGCCAGCAGCTTGGAACAGGCCCAAGAGACCCAGTACTTC
>TRBV30|TRBJ2-3|15|.|.
CAWSWTGAATDTQYF
TGTGCCTGGAGTTGGACGGGAGCGGCCACAGATACGCAGTATTTT
>TRBV7-3|TRBJ2-2|13|.|few
CASSPAGTGELFF
TGTGCCAGCAGCCCGGCGGGCACCGGGGAGCTGTTTTTT
>TRBV18|TRBJ2-1|14|.|few
CASSPASSYNEQFF
TGTGCCAGCTCACCGGCCAGCTCCTACAATGAGCAGTTCTTC
>TRBV5-6|TRBJ2-7|13|.|.
CASSLSGYYEQYF
TGTGCCAGCAGCTTGTCAGGCTACTACGAGCAGTACTTC
>TRBV11-3|TRBJ2-1|15|TRBD2|.
CASSLAGGGYNEQFF
TGTGCCAGCAGCCTAGCGGGGGGAGGGTACAATGAGCAGTTCTTC
>TRBV5-4|TRBJ2-1|16|.|few
CASSSGGASSYNEQFF
TGTGCCAGCAGCTCGGGCGGGGCAAGCTCCTACAATGAGCAGTTCTTC
>TRBV28|TRBJ1-5|13|.|few
CASIYSINQPQHF
TGTGCCAGCATATACAGTATCAATCAGCCCCAGCATTTT
>TRBV28|TRBJ2-7|12|.|.
CASSSLFVEQYF
TGTGCCAGCAGTTCTCTCTTTGTCGAGCAGTACTTC
>TRBV7-2|TRBJ2-7|14|.|few
CASSANRVGYEQYF
TGTGCCAGCAGCGCTAACAGGGTAGGGTACGAGCAGTACTTC
>TRBV11-2|TRBJ1-5|15|TRBD1|.
CASSTSTGLNQPQHF
TGTGCCAGCAGCACCTCGACAGGGCTCAATCAGCCCCAGCATTTT
>TRBV7-2|TRBJ2-1|15|TRBD1|few
CASSFPGTGLWEQFF
TGTGCCAGCAGCTTTCCCGGGACAGGACTTTGGGAGCAGTTCTTC
>TRBV10-3|TRBJ1-2|13|.|.
CAISEAGPGGYTF
TGTGCCATCAGTGAAGCGGGGCCTGGTGGCTACACCTTC
>TRBV29-1|TRBJ1-2|15|TRBD1|.
CSVVQGAGLDHGYTF
TGCAGCGTTGTGCAGGGGGCTGGGTTGGATCATGGCTACACCTTC
>TRBV11-2|TRBJ2-1|15|.|.
CASSLGGGRYNEQFF
TGTGCCAGCAGCTTAGGGGGGGGGCGGTACAATGAGCAGTTCTTC
>TRBV5-8|TRBJ2-5|15|TRBD2|few
CASSQYGTSQETQYF
TGTGCCAGCAGCCAATATGGGACTAGCCAAGAGACCCAGTACTTC
>TRBV7-8|TRBJ1-5|16|TRBD1|few
CASSRGTGDEGQPQHF
TGTGCCAGCAGCCGTGGGACAGGGGATGAAGGTCAGCCCCAGCATTTT
>TRBV7-2|TRBJ2-4|16|TRBD1|.
CASSSDPPTGNSIQYF
TGTGCCAGCAGCTCCGACCCTCCGACAGGGAACAGCATTCAGTACTTC
>TRBV5-6|TRBJ2-1|14|TRBD2|.
CASSLSGGNYEQFF
TGTGCCAGCAGCTTGAGCGGGGGAAACTATGAGCAGTTCTTC
>TRBV13|TRBJ2-3|16|TRBD1|once
CASRGQATGPTDTQYF
TGTGCCAGCAGGGGACAGGCCACGGGTCCCACAGATACGCAGTATTTT
>TRBV4-2|TRBJ2-5|16|TRBD2|many
CASSQDRALAGSRQYF
TGTGCCAGCAGCCAAGATCGGGCACTAGCGGGTTCCAGGCAGTACTTC
>TRBV15|TRBJ2-1|15|.|few
CATSRAAGTYNEQFF
TGTGCCACCAGCAGAGCGGCGGGGACCTACAATGAGCAGTTCTTC
>TRBV7-2|TRBJ2-7|13|TRBD2|.
CASSGGGSYEQYF
TGTGCCAGCAGCGGGGGGGGATCCTACGAGCAGTACTTC
>TRBV7-6|TRBJ1-4|15|TRBD1|.
CASSTTGTGYEKLFF
TGTGCCAGCAGCACCACCGGGACAGGTTATGAAAAACTGTTTTTT
>TRBV28|TRBJ2-7|16|TRBD2|few
CASTPPRLAGFYEQYF
TGTGCCAGCACCCCCCCGCGGCTAGCGGGATTCTACGAGCAGTACTTC
>TRBV18|TRBJ1-4|15|.|.
CASSNQQGDQEKLFF
TGTGCCAGCTCAAATCAACAGGGCGATCAGGAAAAACTGTTTTTT
>TRBV11-2|TRBJ1-1|12|.|.
CASSSSPGGAFF
TGTGCCAGCAGCTCTAGCCCCGGCGGGGCTTTCTTT
>TRBV19|TRBJ1-5|17|.|few
CASSMTHTGARHQPQHF
TGTGCCAGTAGTATGACCCATACAGGAGCTCGGCATCAGCCCCAGCATTTT
>TRBV28|TRBJ2-2|14|.|.
CASSFGGRTGELFF
TGTGCCAGCAGTTTTGGGGGCCGGACCGGGGAGCTGTTTTTT
>TRBV7-6|TRBJ2-5|20|TRBD1|few
CASSRMTPVPGQGDGETQYF
TGTGCCAGCAGCCGCATGACTCCAGTCCCGGGACAGGGAGATGGGGAGACCCAGTACTTC
>TRBV4-3|TRBJ1-1|12|.|few
CASSQDRGGAFF
TGCGCCAGCAGCCAAGACAGGGGTGGAGCTTTCTTT